The 15 T cell receptor beta chains below come from one sample, sequenced in a study of T cell repertoires in cytomegalovirus infection. TCRdb re-called the reads with MiXCR, one entry per CDR3 protein. The repertoire holds 200,000 to 250,000 distinct CDR3 sequences, about 12% seen once, with 1.5% to 2% in the top ten. Sequenced material: PBMCs. These receptors were obtained from a human donor in good health (CMV status not recorded). Some clones in this sample may be carry-over from other donors' samples.

The chain joins TRBV6-2 or TRBV6-3 to TRBJ2-1, with 8 nucleotides matching TRBD1. Trimming cost V 7 bases and J 2 bases; bases outside gene matches: 4. Germline V lookup: CDR1 MNHEY, CDR2 SVGEGT. This CDR3 has 14 residues. For the CDR3, the DNA is TGTGCCAGCACCTTGGACAGGGCCTACAATGAGCAGTTCTTC. Amino acid sequence: CASTLDRAYNEQFF.

This clonotype occurred a few times. This chain links TRBV9 with TRBJ1-1, with TRBD1 identical over 8 bases. Germline V gene lookup returns CDR1 SGDLS and CDR2 YYNGEE. With 3 bases clipped from V and 4 bases from J, the junction kept 14 bases outside the gene matches. The CDR3 runs to 17 residues. The CDR3 sequence: CASSARRLGTGPTEAFF. The CDR3, as DNA: TGTGCCAGCAGCGCCAGACGTTTGGGGACAGGACCCACTGAAGCTTTCTTT.

This clonotype has ten or more counts. The rearrangement links TRBV12-5 to TRBJ2-7, with TRBD1 as a possible D gene (5 bases). This CDR3 spans 14 amino acids. V was shortened by 1 base and J by 2 bases, with 9 bases between the two germline ends. CDR1 LGHNT and CDR2 FRNRAP come from the germline V gene. The CDR3 reads CASGLDRIPYEQYF. The CDR3 nucleotides read TGTGCTAGTGGTTTGGACAGGATCCCCTACGAGCAGTACTTC.

The rearrangement joins TRBV3-1 to TRBJ2-1, with D maybe TRBD1 (5 bases). V dropped 6 bases and J dropped 6 bases, with 15 bases sitting between them. This CDR3 contains 14 residues. Germline V gene lookup returns CDR1 LGHDT and CDR2 YNNKEL (reference sequence). CDR3 DNA: TGTGCCAGCAGGTCCAGGGTTAGCTTCAATGAGCAGTTCTTC. Translating it yields CASRSRVSFNEQFF.

CDR3: CSAFLQFQETQYF. CDR3 DNA sequence: TGCAGTGCTTTCCTACAGTTCCAAGAGACCCAGTACTTC. This chain joins TRBV20-1 and TRBJ2-5; D gene uncertain. V was cut by 5 bases and J by 1 base, with 11 bases left in between. This CDR3 spans 13 amino acids. The germline V gene encodes CDR1 DFQATT and CDR2 SNEGSKA (reference sequence).

This clonotype was observed many times. This chain joins TRBV7-2 and TRBJ2-7, with TRBD2 matching 11 bases. Per germline, CDR1 SGHTA and CDR2 FQGNSA. This CDR3 region has 17 residues. With V trimmed by 4 bases and J by 7 bases, 15 bases remained unmatched. The CDR3 DNA reads TGTGCCAGCAGCTCCGGGGGTAGCGGGAGGGCAAGGGAAGAGCAGTACTTC. Translating it yields CASSSGGSGRAREEQYF.

A remark on this clonotype: One base away lies a much larger clone, so this may be a sequencing read error. This sequence joins TRBV14 and TRBJ1-1; a weak D match, TRBD1 (5 bases). Germline assignment: CDR1 SGHDN and CDR2 FVKESK. CDR3 size: 11 residues. CDR3 residues: CAGSEGKRAFF. The CDR3 DNA sequence: TGTGCCGGCAGCGAGGGGAAAAGAGCTTTCTTT.

This clonotype was recorded a few times. The chain has TRBV10-3 and TRBJ1-5; D call uncertain. CDR3 length: 13 residues. Looked up from germline, CDR1 is ENHRY and CDR2 is SYGVKD. The germline V and J ends were trimmed by 3 bases and 1 base, with 4 bases remaining between them. The CDR3 sequence is CAISDESNQPQHF. CDR3 nucleotides: TGTGCCATCAGTGATGAAAGCAATCAGCCCCAGCATTTT.

This clonotype turned up a few times. This chain joins TRBV7-3 and TRBJ2-1; 8 positions agree with TRBD2. This CDR3 has 14 residues. CDR1 and CDR2 from the germline V gene are SGHTA and FQGTGA. The V and J ends lost 5 bases and 5 bases, in that order; junction bases with no gene match: 5. The CDR3 here is CASSRTSSDNEQFF. The DNA for the CDR3 is TGTGCCAGCAGCCGGACTAGCTCGGACAATGAGCAGTTCTTC.

This clonotype has ten or more counts. The chain is built from TRBV7-2 and TRBJ2-5; 8 positions match TRBD2. V lost 7 bases, J lost 5 bases, and 15 bases stayed unmatched. From germline, CDR1 is SGHTA and CDR2 FQGNSA. The CDR3 runs 16 residues. The CDR3 region is CASTPPPGGGQETQYF. CDR3 coding DNA: TGTGCCAGCACCCCTCCTCCGGGGGGGGGCCAGGAGACCCAGTACTTC.

Ten or more counts support this clonotype. The rearrangement joins TRBV6-2 or TRBV6-3 to TRBJ2-1; perhaps TRBD1 as D (5 bases). This CDR3 region has 15 residues. Trimming cost V 0 bases and J 7 bases, with 13 bases left between them. The germline CDR1 and CDR2 sequences are MNHEY and SVGEGT. CDR3 sequence reads: CASSYSTFQGNEQFF. For the CDR3, the DNA is TGTGCCAGCAGTTACTCGACTTTTCAGGGAAATGAGCAGTTCTTC.

This clonotype was seen many times. The genes are TRBV29-1 and TRBJ2-3; 7 bases line up with TRBD1. Per germline, CDR1 SQVTM and CDR2 ANQGSEA. V shed 5 bases, J shed 2 bases, and the junction held 10 bases outside the gene matches. The length of the CDR3 is 15 residues. DNA for the CDR3: TGCAGCGTTAGGCTTACAGGGGACCCCACAGATACGCAGTATTTT. Amino acid sequence: CSVRLTGDPTDTQYF.

The table lists this clonotype with many counts. The chain carries TRBV7-3 and TRBJ1-3; D is uncertain. The CDR3 runs to 13 residues. Trimming cost V 4 bases and J 0 bases, with 4 bases left between them. Germline-derived CDR1 and CDR2 are SGHTA and FQGTGA. The CDR3 DNA follows: TGTGCCAGCAGCTCGGACTCTGGAAACACCATATATTTT. This codes for CASSSDSGNTIYF.

In this sample, this clonotype turned up many times. This chain connects TRBV7-2 to TRBJ2-5; 9 nucleotides align to TRBD2. The V gene end was trimmed by 5 bases and the J gene end by 5 bases; junction bases not matched to a gene: 9. The CDR3 runs to 15 residues. Germline V gene sequence: CDR1 SGHTA, CDR2 FQGNSA. The CDR3 is CASSLSGGGGETQYF. CDR3 nucleotide sequence: TGTGCCAGCAGCCTTAGCGGGGGCGGGGGGGAGACCCAGTACTTC.

The chain couples TRBV19 to TRBJ1-5, with 9 nucleotides matching TRBD1. The germline gives CDR1 LNHDA, CDR2 SQIVND (reference sequence). The CDR3 covers 15 residues. V was clipped by 0 bases and J by 7 bases; unmatched bases: 4. CDR3 loop: CASSIEDRGTQPQHF. CDR3 sequence (DNA): TGTGCCAGTAGTATAGAGGACAGGGGCACCCAGCCCCAGCATTTT.